These 10 T cell receptor beta chains came from one sample sequenced in a study of shared clonotypes between healthy human individuals. Sequencing was performed with immunoSEQ multiplex PCR; in TCRdb, only in-frame clones are kept and a portion is missing. The sample holds about a million clones, under 80% seen once. Sequencing input: memory CD4+ T cells sorted from blood. The subset here: CD45RA-negative fraction. The receptors derive from a man younger than 30 in good health.

The genes are TRBV19 and TRBJ1-1; D might be TRBD1 (6 bases). Germline values: CDR1 LNHDA, CDR2 SQIVND (reference sequence). This CDR3 has 14 residues. Trimming stripped 5 bases from V and 5 bases from J, with 15 bases between. The CDR3 loop is CASSVVGARTEAFF. The CDR3 DNA is TGTGCCAGTAGTGTTGTGGGGGCGAGAACTGAAGCTTTCTTT. Supplemented by reference TRBV19 and TRBJ1-1, the full variable domain reads DGGITQSPKYLFRKEGQNVTLSCEQNLNHDAMYWYRQDPGQGLRLIYYSQIVNDFQKGDIAEGYSVSREKKESFPLTVTSAQKNPTAFYLCASSVVGARTEAFFGQGTRLTVV.

The chain has TRBV30 and TRBJ1-4; weak D call: TRBD1 (6 bases). V lost 8 bases, J lost 8 bases, and 15 bases lay in between. Germline V gives CDR1 GTSNPN, CDR2 SVGIG (reference sequence). This CDR3 has 12 amino acids. The chain's CDR3 is CATGTTREKLFF. In DNA form, the CDR3 reads TGTGCCACCGGGACAACTAGGGAAAAACTGTTTTTT.

Turning to this clone: Within the sample, other DNA sequences also encode this same CDR3. The rearrangement links TRBV19 to TRBJ1-5, with D possibly TRBD1 on 5 matching bases. Germline values: CDR1 LNHDA, CDR2 SQIVND (reference sequence). The CDR3 totals 14 residues. The V gene lost 3 bases and the J gene lost 2 bases, with 8 bases spanning the gap. For the CDR3, the DNA is TGTGCCAGTAGTATCTTAGGGGGCAATCAGCCCCAGCATTTT. This codes for CASSILGGNQPQHF.

The J gene is TRBJ2-2, the V gene TRBV30, with 8 bases that match TRBD1. CDR3 length: 14 amino acids. The germline CDR1 and CDR2 sequences are GTSNPN and SVGIG (reference sequence). Trimming removed 5 bases from V and 3 bases from J; junction bases left unmatched: 5. The CDR3 DNA follows: TGTGCCTGGGGGACAGGTATATACACCGGGGAGCTGTTTTTT. Encoded protein: CAWGTGIYTGELFF.

This clone turned up a few times. The rearrangement links TRBV6-1 to TRBJ1-3; a weak D match, TRBD1 (5 bases). There are 17 residues in the CDR3. In germline, CDR1 is MNHNS, CDR2 SASEGT. V lost 3 bases to trimming and J lost 0 bases, with 15 bases between them. The DNA of the CDR3 is TGTGCCAGCAGTGATCCGGGACGGGATTTCTCTGGAAACACCATATATTTT. It translates to CASSDPGRDFSGNTIYF.

The V gene is TRBV9, the J gene TRBJ2-1, with 7 bases fitting TRBD2. J was trimmed by 4 bases and V by 0 bases; bases with no gene match: 7. The CDR3 is 16 amino acids. Germline loops: CDR1 SGDLS, CDR2 YYNGEE. CDR3 sequence: CASSVVPLAAYNEQFF. Written as DNA, the CDR3 is TGTGCCAGCAGCGTAGTTCCCCTAGCGGCATACAATGAGCAGTTCTTC.

This clone was recorded a few times. The chain is built from TRBV19 and TRBJ2-7, with D perhaps TRBD1 (6 bases). Deletions cut 5 bases from V and 9 bases from J, with 14 bases between. The CDR3 length is 12 residues. Germline CDR1 is LNHDA and CDR2 is SQIVND (reference sequence). CDR3 nucleotide sequence: TGTGCCAGTAGTGGGGGCCTATCCGGGCAGTACTTC. This codes for CASSGGLSGQYF.

The rearrangement uses TRBV4-2 and TRBJ1-4; 8 nucleotides match TRBD1. Trimming cost V 4 bases and J 7 bases; bases outside gene matches: 5. CDR3 length: 14 residues. Germline V gene sequence: CDR1 LGHNA, CDR2 YNFKEQ. CDR3 residues: CASSPRDRSEKLFF. DNA for the CDR3: TGTGCCAGCAGCCCCCGGGACAGGTCTGAAAAACTGTTTTTT.

This clone was recorded once. This may come from a read error, since a much larger clone is one base off. The J gene is TRBJ2-3, the V gene TRBV6-5, with unresolved D. The CDR3 has 11 residues. CDR1 is MNHEY, CDR2 SVGAGI, per germline. Trimming left V 5 bases short and J 5 bases short, with 5 bases between. The CDR3 loop is CASSEVDTQYF. CDR3 nucleotides: TGTGCCAGCAGTGAAGTAGATACGCAGTATTTT.

The chain carries TRBV2 and TRBJ1-3; unclear D gene. The CDR3 covers 11 residues. Trimming removed 5 bases at V and 8 bases at J, with 7 bases between. Germline V gene data show CDR1 as SNHLY and CDR2 as FYNNEI. The CDR3 spells CASSYLDTIYF. The CDR3 DNA is TGTGCCAGCAGTTACTTGGACACCATATATTTT.